This is a list of T cell receptor beta chains from one sample in a study of PD-1 blockade in mismatch repair-deficient tumors. Measured with immunoSEQ multiplex PCR; TCRdb has only the in-frame clones, and not every one. The sample contains around 120,000 clones, roughly 86% of which appear only once. The source material was peripheral blood, sampled 44 weeks after starting pembrolizumab. The receptors derive from an adult with mismatch repair-deficient cancer. Both conserved end residues are part of each CDR3. The order of the fields is V gene, CDR3 length, J gene, D gene, CDR3 DNA, CDR3 protein. The D gene is left open where the match is weak.

v_call: TRBV2; cdr3_length: 16; j_call: TRBJ2-2; d_call: .; cdr3_nt: TGTGCCAGCAGTGGGGGGAGGTGGACGGACACCGGGGAGCTGTTTTTT; cdr3_aa: CASSGGRWTDTGELFF
v_call: TRBV27; cdr3_length: 16; j_call: TRBJ2-2; d_call: TRBD2; cdr3_nt: TGTGCCAGGGGGAGGGCCGGACATTCGAACACCGGGGAGCTGTTTTTT; cdr3_aa: CARGRAGHSNTGELFF
v_call: TRBV7-9; cdr3_length: 14; j_call: TRBJ2-5; d_call: .; cdr3_nt: TGTGCCAGCAGCGTAAATCAGGGTCGGGAGACCCAGTACTTC; cdr3_aa: CASSVNQGRETQYF
v_call: TRBV6-1; cdr3_length: 14; j_call: TRBJ2-7; d_call: TRBD2; cdr3_nt: TGTGCCAGCAGTGAAAGGCGGGAGGCCACCGAGCAGTACTTC; cdr3_aa: CASSERREATEQYF
v_call: TRBV6-6; cdr3_length: 15; j_call: TRBJ1-5; d_call: .; cdr3_nt: TGTGCCAGCAGTTGGGCCAGGGACGCGAATCAGCCCCAGCATTTT; cdr3_aa: CASSWARDANQPQHF
v_call: TRBV7-9; cdr3_length: 17; j_call: TRBJ2-5; d_call: .; cdr3_nt: TGTGCCAGCAGCTTAGTAGTATCCGGACCATTGCAAGAGACCCAGTACTTC; cdr3_aa: CASSLVVSGPLQETQYF
v_call: TRBV6-6; cdr3_length: 13; j_call: TRBJ1-1; d_call: .; cdr3_nt: TGTGCCAGCAGTTTTTCCCCACGCCTTGAAGCTTTCTTT; cdr3_aa: CASSFSPRLEAFF
v_call: TRBV18; cdr3_length: 17; j_call: TRBJ2-5; d_call: TRBD2; cdr3_nt: TGTGCCAGCTCACAAAACCCGGGACTAGCGGGAGCGGAGACCCAGTACTTC; cdr3_aa: CASSQNPGLAGAETQYF
v_call: TRBV2; cdr3_length: 14; j_call: TRBJ2-5; d_call: .; cdr3_nt: TGTGCCAGCAGCCCCGGGGAGATCTTACAGACCCAGTACTTC; cdr3_aa: CASSPGEILQTQYF
v_call: TRBV28; cdr3_length: 18; j_call: TRBJ2-6; d_call: .; cdr3_nt: TGTGCCAGCAGTGCCGGACAGCCGCCTTCTCGTGGGGCCAACGTCCTGACTTTC; cdr3_aa: CASSAGQPPSRGANVLTF
v_call: TRBV30; cdr3_length: 11; j_call: TRBJ2-7; d_call: .; cdr3_nt: TGTGCCTGGAGTTCTGGGGACGAGCAGTACTTC; cdr3_aa: CAWSSGDEQYF
v_call: TRBV2; cdr3_length: 15; j_call: TRBJ2-7; d_call: TRBD1; cdr3_nt: TGTGCCAGCAGTGAAGCTTGGAAACAGGGGGACGAGCAGTACTTC; cdr3_aa: CASSEAWKQGDEQYF